A single sample is the source of the 17 T cell receptor beta chains below, sequenced in a study of cytomegalovirus exposure and HLA in healthy donors (dated by TCRdb to about 2017). Library creation used the immunoSEQ multiplex PCR assay. For the multiplex PCR, a mixture combining 60 forward primers for TCR Vbeta segments and 13 reverse primers for TCR Jbeta segments was used. TCRdb's version of the immuneACCESS table is confined to in-frame rearrangements and falls short of the full clone set. An unresolved V gene accounts for under half of the shortfall where checked; the remainder is of unknown origin. The sample table holds around 76,000 clones, of which about 70% were seen once. The ten largest make up roughly 7.6% of the sample. The sample comprised PBMCs. The receptor source for this set is a middle-aged man in good health and CMV-seropositive.

This clone was observed once. The chain employs TRBV25-1 and TRBJ1-4; TRBD1 matches 9 bases. CDR1 and CDR2 from the germline V gene are MGHDK and SYGVNS. V lost 2 bases and J lost 0; bases outside the gene matches: 4. The length of the CDR3 is 17 residues. CDR3 in DNA: TGTGCCAGCAGTGAAGGGACAGGGATCCCAACTAATGAAAAACTGTTTTTT. Amino acids: CASSEGTGIPTNEKLFF.

The chain employs TRBV19 and TRBJ1-2; 8 nucleotides align to TRBD1. CDR1 is LNHDA and CDR2 is SQIVND in the germline V gene (reference sequence). The CDR3 length is 14 residues. Trimming removed 3 bases from V and 5 bases from J; junction bases left unmatched: 5. In DNA, the CDR3 is TGTGCCAGTAGTATCGCAGGGGGCGGGTATGGCTACACCTTC. Translated, it gives CASSIAGGGYGYTF.

In DNA form, the CDR3 reads TGTGCCAGTAGTTTGGGACAGCCAAACAACTATGGCTACACCTTC. It yields the protein CASSLGQPNNYGYTF. The rearrangement links TRBV19 to TRBJ1-2; 7 nucleotides match TRBD1. The CDR3 extends over 15 amino acids. The V segment lost 5 bases and the J segment 2 bases; nucleotides outside the gene matches: 8. CDR1 is LNHDA and CDR2 is SQIVND in the germline V gene (reference sequence). The full variable domain, in which reference TRBV19 and TRBJ1-2 provide the parts outside the CDR3, is DGGITQSPKYLFRKEGQNVTLSCEQNLNHDAMYWYRQDPGQGLRLIYYSQIVNDFQKGDIAEGYSVSREKKESFPLTVTSAQKNPTAFYLCASSLGQPNNYGYTFGSGTRLTVV.

The chain carries TRBV6-5 and TRBJ1-1, with unresolved D. The ends were cut back, 2 bases at V and 0 bases at J, with 7 bases in the middle. The CDR3 covers 14 residues. Germline V gene sequence: CDR1 MNHEY, CDR2 SVGAGI. The DNA for the CDR3 is TGTGCCAGCAGTTACGAGGGAATGAACACTGAAGCTTTCTTT. This codes for CASSYEGMNTEAFF.

In its sample, this clone was seen once. The DNA of the CDR3 is TGTGCCAGCTCACTTATCGGGTGGAACACTGAAGCTTTCTTT. This translates into CASSLIGWNTEAFF. The chain is built from TRBV18 and TRBJ1-1; D remains ambiguous. V dropped 4 bases and J dropped 1 base, with 10 bases sitting between them. Germline V CDR1 and CDR2: KGHSH, LQKENI. The CDR3 consists of 14 residues.

This clone was counted once. Here the CDR3 reads CASSWLSGQGIVTQYF. In DNA, the CDR3 is TGTGCCAGCAGCTGGCTCTCCGGACAGGGGATCGTGACCCAGTACTTC. This chain connects TRBV7-2 to TRBJ2-5, with 9 bases lining up with TRBD1. The germline gives CDR1 SGHTA, CDR2 FQGNSA. This CDR3 spans 16 amino acids. V lost 4 bases, J lost 7 bases, and 13 bases stayed unmatched.

The rearrangement joins TRBV5-1 to TRBJ1-4, with 9 nucleotides matching TRBD1. Germline V gene sequence: CDR1 SGHRS, CDR2 YFSETQ. The length of the CDR3 is 14 residues. Trimming at V came to 4 bases and at J to 6 bases, leaving 4 bases not matched to a gene. The CDR3 reads CASSPGQGDEKLFF. The CDR3 nucleotides read TGCGCCAGCAGCCCGGGACAGGGAGATGAAAAACTGTTTTTT.

This clone was counted only a few times. The chain links TRBV7-8 to TRBJ2-3, with 9 bases that match TRBD2. The CDR3 is 15 residues long. Per germline, CDR1 SGHVS and CDR2 FQNEAQ. Trimming cost V 5 bases and J 4 bases; bases outside gene matches: 7. The CDR3 region has the DNA TGTGCCAGCAGCCCCGGGATAGCGGGAGCAGATACGCAGTATTTT. It codes for CASSPGIAGADTQYF.

This clone appeared a few times. This chain links TRBV29-1 with TRBJ1-4, with D possibly matching TRBD1 (6 bases). The germline V gene encodes CDR1 SQVTM and CDR2 ANQGSEA. V lost 7 bases and J lost 0, with 15 bases in between. This CDR3 region has 15 residues. Here the CDR3 reads CSARTASATNEKLFF. CDR3 nucleotide sequence: TGCAGCGCTAGGACAGCCTCTGCAACTAATGAAAAACTGTTTTTT.

This clone has just a few counts. V and J are TRBV5-1 and TRBJ2-7, with 9 bases matching TRBD1. Germline CDR1 SGHRS, CDR2 YFSETQ. The CDR3 is 18 residues long. V trimming: 4 bases; J trimming: 4 bases; junction bases outside the gene matches: 18. The CDR3 DNA sequence: TGCGCCAGCAGCCGAGGCGCTGCTGGGACAGGGATTTCGTACGAGCAGTACTTC. This encodes CASSRGAAGTGISYEQYF.

This clone was observed a few times. The chain uses TRBV13 and TRBJ2-1; 12 bases are shared with TRBD1. The CDR3 length is 16 residues. After removal of 4 bases from V and 9 bases from J, the junction contained 10 bases not matched to a gene. Germline V CDR1 and CDR2: PRHDT, FYEKMQ (reference sequence). CDR3 in DNA: TGTGCCAGCAGCTCCCTCGCGGGACAGGGGGCGGGTGAGCAGTTCTTC. It translates to CASSSLAGQGAGEQFF.

The chain uses TRBV15 and TRBJ1-2, with 7 bases that match TRBD1. The CDR3 sequence is 17 residues long. Germline values: CDR1 LNHNV, CDR2 YYDKDF (reference sequence). V dropped 0 bases and J dropped 3; count of bases not matched to a gene: 10. The CDR3 sequence: CATSRDYDRVPYYGYTF. Written as DNA, the CDR3 is TGTGCCACCAGCAGAGACTACGACAGGGTGCCCTACTATGGCTACACCTTC.

V gene TRBV7-9 combines with J gene TRBJ2-7, with D perhaps matching TRBD1 (6 bases). The CDR3 extends over 17 amino acids. Germline V lookup: CDR1 SEHNR, CDR2 FQNEAQ (reference sequence). Trimming stripped 1 base from V and 5 bases from J, with 21 bases between. The CDR3 DNA reads TGTGCCAGCAGCTTAGGCAGGGGAATGGTTAGCGTGAACGAGCAGTACTTC. This gives the protein CASSLGRGMVSVNEQYF.

The chain is built from TRBV5-6 and TRBJ1-2; D might be TRBD1 (5 bases). There are 12 residues in the CDR3. Trimming left V 7 bases short and J 2 bases short, with 9 bases between. Germline lookup yields CDR1 SGHDT and CDR2 YYEEEE. The CDR3 DNA reads TGTGCCAGCTTGACAGCCAACTATGGCTACACCTTC. Its protein product is CASLTANYGYTF.

Here the CDR3 reads CASSGGQTYNEQFF. The DNA for the CDR3 is TGCGCCAGCAGCGGGGGACAGACGTACAATGAGCAGTTCTTC. This rearrangement joins TRBV5-1 to TRBJ2-1, with 7 positions matching TRBD1. V gave up 4 bases and J gave up 4 bases; unmatched junction bases: 5. The CDR3 length is 14 residues. Germline values: CDR1 SGHRS, CDR2 YFSETQ.

The chain uses TRBV9 and TRBJ2-1; tentatively, D is TRBD1 (5 bases). V gave up 0 bases and J gave up 4 bases, with 14 bases separating them. There are 16 residues in the CDR3. CDR1 is SGDLS and CDR2 is YYNGEE in the germline V gene. This CDR3 is CASSVGWGASYNEQFF. The CDR3 DNA reads as TGTGCCAGCAGCGTAGGGTGGGGCGCTTCTTACAATGAGCAGTTCTTC.

The chain's CDR3 is CASSRGMQNTGELFF. The DNA for the CDR3 is TGTGCCAGCAGCCGCGGTATGCAGAACACCGGGGAGCTGTTTTTT. V and J are TRBV11-1 and TRBJ2-2; D is unclear. The CDR3 is 15 amino acids. Looked up from germline, CDR1 is SGHAT and CDR2 is FQDESV (reference sequence). Trimming shortened V by 5 bases and J by 1 base, and 11 bases separated the two germline ends.